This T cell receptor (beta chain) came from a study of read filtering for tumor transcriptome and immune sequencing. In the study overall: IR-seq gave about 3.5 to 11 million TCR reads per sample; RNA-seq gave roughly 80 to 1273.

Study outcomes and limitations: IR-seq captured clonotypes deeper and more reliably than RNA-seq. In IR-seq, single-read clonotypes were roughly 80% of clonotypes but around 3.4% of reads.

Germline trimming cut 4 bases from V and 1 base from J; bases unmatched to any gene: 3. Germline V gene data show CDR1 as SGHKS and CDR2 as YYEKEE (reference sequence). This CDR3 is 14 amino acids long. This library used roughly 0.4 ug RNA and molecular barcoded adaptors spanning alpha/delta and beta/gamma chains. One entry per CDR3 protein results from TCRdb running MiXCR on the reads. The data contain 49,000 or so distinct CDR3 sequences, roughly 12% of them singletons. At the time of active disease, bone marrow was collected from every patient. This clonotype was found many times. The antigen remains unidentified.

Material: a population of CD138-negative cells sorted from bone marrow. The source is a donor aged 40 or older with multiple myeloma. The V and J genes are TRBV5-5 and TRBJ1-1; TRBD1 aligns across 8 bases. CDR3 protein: CASSGGQANTEAFF. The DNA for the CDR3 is TGTGCCAGCAGCGGGGGACAGGCGAACACTGAAGCTTTCTTT.